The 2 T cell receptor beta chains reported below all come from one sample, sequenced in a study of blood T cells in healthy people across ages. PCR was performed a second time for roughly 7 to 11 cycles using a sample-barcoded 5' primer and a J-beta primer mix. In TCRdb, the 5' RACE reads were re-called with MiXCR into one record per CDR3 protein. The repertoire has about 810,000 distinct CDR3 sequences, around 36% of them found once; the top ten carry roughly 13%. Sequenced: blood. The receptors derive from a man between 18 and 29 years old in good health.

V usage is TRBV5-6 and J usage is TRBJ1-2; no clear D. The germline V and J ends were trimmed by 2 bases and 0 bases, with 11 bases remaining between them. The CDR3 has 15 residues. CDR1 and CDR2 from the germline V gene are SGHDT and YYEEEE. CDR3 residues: CASSFRAAANYGYTF. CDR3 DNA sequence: TGTGCCAGCAGCTTTAGAGCGGCAGCTAACTATGGCTACACCTTC. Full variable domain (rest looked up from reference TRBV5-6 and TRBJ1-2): DAGVTQSPTHLIKTRGQQVTLRCSPKSGHDTVSWYQQALGQGPQFIFQYYEEEERQRGNFPDRFSGHQFPNYSSELNVNALLLGDSALYLCASSFRAAANYGYTFGSGTRLTVV.

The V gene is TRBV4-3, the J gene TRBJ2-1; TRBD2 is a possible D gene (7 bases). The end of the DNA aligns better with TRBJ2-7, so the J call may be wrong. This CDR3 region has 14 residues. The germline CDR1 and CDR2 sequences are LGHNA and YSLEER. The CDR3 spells CASSPGGSYNEQYF. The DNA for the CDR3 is TGCGCCAGCAGCCCGGGGGGCTCCTACAATGAGCAGTACTTC.